The rows below give T cell receptor beta chains drawn from one sample of a study of cytomegalovirus exposure and HLA in healthy donors. Only in-frame clones appear in the TCRdb table, and some are missing; sequencing was by immunoSEQ multiplex PCR. Its table records about 39,000 clones. Sequencing was performed on PBMCs. The source of these receptors is a woman in her 30s in good health and CMV-seropositive. Each CDR3 is given with its conserved first and last residue. Fields, in order: V gene, J gene, D gene, CDR3 DNA, CDR3 protein. The D gene is left open where the match is weak.

TRBV4-1	TRBJ1-5	NA	TGCGCCAGCAGCCAAGATAACCGGGAGAATCAGCCCCAGCATTTT	CASSQDNRENQPQHF
TRBV28	TRBJ2-3	TRBD2	TGTGCCAGCAGTTTATCTCCTAGCGGGGGGGCAAATACGCAGTATTTT	CASSLSPSGGANTQYF
TRBV5-5	TRBJ2-6	TRBD1	TGTGCCAGCAGCTTCACTGCCGGGACAGGGTTCTCTGGGGCCAACGTCCTGACTTTC	CASSFTAGTGFSGANVLTF
TRBV4-1	TRBJ2-7	TRBD2	TGCGCCAGCAGCCAAGATGTAAGCGGGGGGACTACGCAGCAGTACTTC	CASSQDVSGGTTQQYF
TRBV6-5	TRBJ2-2	TRBD2	TGTGCCAGCAGACCCGGGACTAGCACCGGGGAGCTGTTTTTT	CASRPGTSTGELFF
TRBV4-1	TRBJ1-4	TRBD1	TGCGCCAGCAGCCCGCGGGACAGGGGATCAACTAATGAAAAACTGTTTTTT	CASSPRDRGSTNEKLFF
TRBV6-4	TRBJ2-7	TRBD1	TGTGCCAGACCGGGACAGGGTTTCTACGAGCAGTACTTC	CARPGQGFYEQYF
TRBV6-5	TRBJ1-1	NA	TGTGCCAGCAGGCCTACAGGGCGGACTGAAGCTTTCTTT	CASRPTGRTEAFF
TRBV7-8	TRBJ2-3	NA	TGTGCCAGCAGCTTATATCCTCTGGCACGGACTGTGACAGATACGCAGTATTTT	CASSLYPLARTVTDTQYF
TRBV2	TRBJ2-2	NA	TGTGCCAGCAGTGAAGAGACCCCTCTAGCCGCCGGGGAGCTGTTTTTT	CASSEETPLAAGELFF
TRBV19	TRBJ1-2	NA	TGTGCCAGTAGTCCAACAGGGACGGCTAACTATGGCTACACCTTC	CASSPTGTANYGYTF
TRBV27	TRBJ1-1	NA	TGTGCCAGCAGGCAGGGATCTGAAGCTTTCTTT	CASRQGSEAFF
TRBV5-1	TRBJ2-1	NA	TGCGCCAGCAGCTTGGCGGAGCGGCGGGGCCCATCCTACAATGAGCAGTTCTTC	CASSLAERRGPSYNEQFF
TRBV28	TRBJ1-5	NA	TGTGCCAGCAGTTTGACGGGGGTGAAGGATCAGCCCCAGCATTTT	CASSLTGVKDQPQHF